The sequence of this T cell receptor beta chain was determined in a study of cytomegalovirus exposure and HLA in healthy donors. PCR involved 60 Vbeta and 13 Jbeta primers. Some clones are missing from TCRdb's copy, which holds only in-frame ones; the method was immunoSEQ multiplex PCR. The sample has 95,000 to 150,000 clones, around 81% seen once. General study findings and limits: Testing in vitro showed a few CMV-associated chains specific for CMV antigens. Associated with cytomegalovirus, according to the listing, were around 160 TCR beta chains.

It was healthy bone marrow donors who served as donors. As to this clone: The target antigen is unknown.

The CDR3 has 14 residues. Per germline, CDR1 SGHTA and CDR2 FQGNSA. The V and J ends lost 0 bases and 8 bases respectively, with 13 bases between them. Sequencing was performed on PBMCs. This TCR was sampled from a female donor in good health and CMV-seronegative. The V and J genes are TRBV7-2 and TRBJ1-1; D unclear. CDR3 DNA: TGTGCCAGCAGCTTAGCGCTTGCGGCGCCCGAAGCTTTCTTT. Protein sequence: CASSLALAAPEAFF.